Below are 22 T cell receptor beta chains sequenced from a single sample in a study of blood T cell repertoires in COVID-19. Only in-frame clones appear in the TCRdb table, and some are missing; sequencing was by immunoSEQ multiplex PCR. Of about 210,000 clones listed, 84% were seen once; the top ten hold approximately 8%. Sample: peripheral blood. The source of these receptors is a woman aged 45-59 years with active or convalescent COVID-19.

This sequence joins TRBV5-1 and TRBJ2-5; 7 nucleotides agree with TRBD1. J was trimmed by 1 base and V by 3 bases; bases with no gene match: 6. The CDR3 totals 15 residues. The germline V gene encodes CDR1 SGHRS and CDR2 YFSETQ. This chain's CDR3 is CASSSGQLPQETQYF. CDR3 nucleotide sequence: TGCGCCAGCAGCTCGGGACAGTTACCCCAAGAGACCCAGTACTTC.

The chain carries TRBV2 and TRBJ2-7; D possibly corresponds to TRBD2 (5 bases). Germline V lookup: CDR1 SNHLY, CDR2 FYNNEI. CDR3 size: 13 residues. V was cut by 1 base and J by 6 bases, with 10 bases left in between. The CDR3 nucleotides read TGTGCCAGCAGTGAAGACTCCCGGGGCGAGCAGTACGTC. It codes for CASSEDSRGEQYV.

CDR3 sequence (DNA): TGTGCCAGCAGGAATGTTGGGACAGGGGATGGCTACACCTTC. It codes for CASRNVGTGDGYTF. V usage is TRBV28 and J usage is TRBJ1-2, with TRBD1 identical over 10 bases. This CDR3 has 14 amino acids. V was clipped by 6 bases and J by 6 bases; unmatched bases: 7. CDR1 is MDHEN and CDR2 is SYDVKM in the germline V gene.

Notes on this clone: An end of the junction differs from the germline gene, which may be a read error. V usage is TRBV28 and J usage is TRBJ1-2, with a weak D call TRBD1 (5 bases). The length of the CDR3 is 13 residues. CDR1 and CDR2 from the germline V gene are MDHEN and SYDVKM. CDR3 sequence: CASSAGTDYGYTF. The CDR3 region has the DNA TGTGCCAGCAGCGCCGGGACGGACTACGGCTACACCTTC.

The chain combines TRBV29-1 with TRBJ1-2; D call uncertain. The length of the CDR3 is 12 residues. V lost 7 bases to trimming and J lost 4 bases, with 13 bases between them. Germline V lookup: CDR1 SQVTM, CDR2 ANQGSEA. CDR3 amino acids: CSGGGTSYGYTF. The DNA of the CDR3 is TGCAGCGGAGGAGGTACCTCCTATGGCTACACCTTC.

The chain links TRBV5-6 to TRBJ2-1; 9 bases agree with TRBD1. CDR3 length equals 15 residues. Germline lookup yields CDR1 SGHDT and CDR2 YYEEEE. V was pared by 3 bases and J by 1 base, with 2 bases of the junction left unmatched. CDR3 coding DNA: TGTGCCAGCAGCTCTGGGACAGGGTCCTACAATGAGCAGTTCTTC. It yields the protein CASSSGTGSYNEQFF.

This clone was seen a single time. J is TRBJ2-1 and V is TRBV5-1, with D possibly being TRBD1 (7 bases). Germline CDR1 SGHRS, CDR2 YFSETQ. The V end lost 5 bases, the J end lost 2 bases, and 17 bases lay between the germline ends. This CDR3 is 16 amino acids long. The CDR3 coding sequence is TGCGCCAGCAGGCAGGGGGGTAGTTCGGCCTACAATGAGCAGTTCTTC. Amino acids: CASRQGGSSAYNEQFF.

The V call is TRBV19, the J call TRBJ2-3; D may be TRBD2 (6 bases). Trimming cost V 3 bases and J 4 bases, with 11 bases left between them. The germline gives CDR1 LNHDA, CDR2 SQIVND (reference sequence). This CDR3 is 14 amino acids long. For the CDR3, the DNA is TGTGCCAGTAGTATTGGGCCGGGGGCAGATACGCAGTATTTT. Translation: CASSIGPGADTQYF.

The V gene is TRBV5-1, the J gene TRBJ1-1; a possible D gene is TRBD1 (6 bases). The CDR3 totals 13 residues. The V end lost 4 bases, the J end lost 6 bases, and 13 bases lay between the germline ends. Germline V gene lookup returns CDR1 SGHRS and CDR2 YFSETQ. The CDR3 loop reads CASSLTGWAEAFF. The CDR3 region has the DNA TGCGCCAGCAGCCTTACAGGGTGGGCTGAAGCTTTCTTT.

The CDR3 DNA follows: TGTGCCAGTAGTATAACAGGGTCAGGGAACACTGAAGCTTTCTTT. Translated, it gives CASSITGSGNTEAFF. This sequence joins TRBV19 and TRBJ1-1, with D maybe TRBD1 (6 bases). The V gene's germline CDR1 is LNHDA and CDR2 SQIVND (reference sequence). V lost 2 bases and J 1 base, leaving 11 bases between the germline ends. The CDR3 is 15 amino acids.

The V gene is TRBV29-1, the J gene TRBJ1-1; D perhaps matches TRBD1 (6 bases). This CDR3 has 12 residues. V lost 7 bases, J lost 2 bases, and 11 bases lay in between. Germline CDR1 reads SQVTM; CDR2 reads ANQGSEA. The CDR3 DNA sequence: TGCAGCGCGATCAGGGGAAACACTGAAGCTTTCTTT. Its translation: CSAIRGNTEAFF.

The chain couples TRBV2 to TRBJ1-4, with TRBD1 matching over 10 bases. Trimming took 5 bases from V and 0 from J; bases not matched to a gene: 9. Per germline, CDR1 SNHLY and CDR2 FYNNEI. The CDR3 has 18 residues. This chain's CDR3 is CASSFLDRGATTNEKLFF. The CDR3 region has the DNA TGTGCCAGCAGTTTTCTGGACAGGGGGGCTACAACTAATGAAAAACTGTTTTTT.

The genes are TRBV19 and TRBJ1-1, with D possibly TRBD1 on 6 matching bases. Germline CDR1 is LNHDA and CDR2 is SQIVND (reference sequence). The CDR3 runs to 14 residues. V was clipped by 6 bases and J by 10 bases, with 21 bases between them. This chain's CDR3 is CASRPRGRVRTAFF. The CDR3 DNA follows: TGTGCCAGTAGGCCCAGGGGCAGGGTGCGAACAGCTTTCTTT.

The V and J genes are TRBV13 and TRBJ2-1, with unresolved D. Germline V gene lookup returns CDR1 PRHDT and CDR2 FYEKMQ (reference sequence). There are 13 residues in the CDR3. The germline V and J ends were trimmed by 11 bases and 0 bases, with 11 bases remaining between them. The CDR3 nucleotides are TGTGCCGCTGGAGAGAGCTCCTACAATGAGCAGTTCTTC. It translates to CAAGESSYNEQFF. The variable domain in full, completed from reference TRBV13 and TRBJ2-1, reads AAGVIQSPRHLIKEKRETATLKCYPIPRHDTVYWYQQGPGQDPQFLISFYEKMQSDKGSIPDRFSAQQFSDYHSELNMSSLELGDSALYFCAAGESSYNEQFFGPGTRLTVL.

This chain uses TRBV24-1 with TRBJ2-6, with D possibly TRBD1 on 6 matching bases. Germline V lookup: CDR1 KGHDR, CDR2 SFDVKD. V shed 5 bases and J shed 4 bases, with 17 bases lying between them. The CDR3 runs to 17 residues. In DNA form, the CDR3 reads TGTGCCACCAGTGCCGTGGACAGCTCGCCCGGGGCCAACGTCCTGACTTTC. Translating gives CATSAVDSSPGANVLTF.

V and J are TRBV5-1 and TRBJ2-1, with D possibly being TRBD2 (6 bases). The CDR3 length is 15 residues. V was cut by 3 bases and J by 0 bases, with 10 bases left in between. Germline assignment: CDR1 SGHRS and CDR2 YFSETQ. For the CDR3, the DNA is TGCGCCAGCAGCTCGGGGGACTCCTCCTACAATGAGCAGTTCTTC. As protein: CASSSGDSSYNEQFF.

The chain joins TRBV28 to TRBJ1-6, with D unclear. This CDR3 is 15 amino acids long. CDR1 and CDR2 from the germline V gene are MDHEN and SYDVKM. Trimming cost V 6 bases and J 0 bases, with 9 bases left between them. The CDR3 coding sequence is TGTGCCAGCAGCCGAGGGAGCTCCTATAATTCACCCCTCCACTTT. This sequence encodes CASSRGSSYNSPLHF.

The genes are TRBV5-1 and TRBJ1-5; 9 bases agree with TRBD1. Germline V CDR1 and CDR2: SGHRS, YFSETQ. This CDR3 contains 14 residues. V lost 4 bases to trimming and J lost 7 bases; unmatched junction nucleotides: 6. The CDR3 DNA reads TGCGCCAGCAGCCAAGGACAGGGGCTCCAGCCCCAGCATTTT. It encodes CASSQGQGLQPQHF.

The chain links TRBV28 to TRBJ2-5; the match to TRBD2 covers 10 bases. Germline assignment: CDR1 MDHEN and CDR2 SYDVKM. CDR3 size: 15 residues. Trimming cost V 3 bases and J 4 bases; bases outside gene matches: 5. The CDR3 nucleotides read TGTGCCAGCAGTTTCGGGGGACTAGCGTTAGAGACCCAGTACTTC. This sequence encodes CASSFGGLALETQYF.

The chain joins TRBV9 to TRBJ2-7; D remains unclear. Germline V gene sequence: CDR1 SGDLS, CDR2 YYNGEE. Trimming shortened V by 4 bases and J by 7 bases, and 9 bases separated the two germline ends. This CDR3 is 11 amino acids long. The CDR3 DNA sequence: TGTGCCAGCAGCACGGGTATGGAGCAGTACTTC. Encoded protein: CASSTGMEQYF.

The chain couples TRBV28 to TRBJ2-7, with D hard to call. Germline V lookup: CDR1 MDHEN, CDR2 SYDVKM. Trimming cost V 3 bases and J 3 bases, with 12 bases left between them. The CDR3 sequence is 14 residues long. CDR3 sequence reads: CASSFGQVGYEQYF. The DNA for the CDR3 is TGTGCCAGCAGTTTCGGCCAGGTAGGCTACGAGCAGTACTTC.

The chain carries TRBV7-9 and TRBJ1-5, with D tentatively TRBD1 (5 bases). Looked up from germline, CDR1 is SEHNR and CDR2 is FQNEAQ (reference sequence). The CDR3 is 15 residues long. Trimming shortened V by 1 base and J by 7 bases, and 14 bases separated the two germline ends. In DNA form, the CDR3 reads TGTGCCAGCAGCTTAGGGGCGGGGACTAGCCAGCCCCAGCATTTT. It yields the protein CASSLGAGTSQPQHF.